This T cell receptor (beta chain) emerged from a study of cytomegalovirus exposure and HLA in healthy donors. The CDR3 has 15 residues. Germline trimming cut 3 bases from V and 1 base from J; bases unmatched to any gene: 5. Germline lookup yields CDR1 LNHDA and CDR2 SQIVND (reference sequence). With regard to this clone: No antigen is known for it.

The study, taken as a whole, reports: TCR beta sequences reportedly predicted most subjects' HLA-A and HLA-B alleles accurately. 15,000 to 20,000 TCR beta sequences were associated with HLA alleles at 0.05 false discovery rate in a later analysis. Most sequenced TCRs were rare (though some public TCRs occurred in many donors).

The PCR used 60 Vbeta and 13 Jbeta primers. TCRdb keeps only in-frame clones here, not all; method: immunoSEQ multiplex PCR. The table has 150,000 or so clones, 65% to 70% seen once; the top ten hold 8% to 13%. This receptor was identified in a man aged 30-40 years in good health and CMV-seropositive. The sequencing sample was made of PBMCs. V is TRBV19 and J is TRBJ1-1; 7 bases line up with TRBD1. Written as DNA, the CDR3 is TGTGCCAGTAGTATCCAGGGGGGTTGGAACACTGAAGCTTTCTTT. It encodes CASSIQGGWNTEAFF. The whole variable domain, remainder taken from reference TRBV19 and TRBJ1-1, is DGGITQSPKYLFRKEGQNVTLSCEQNLNHDAMYWYRQDPGQGLRLIYYSQIVNDFQKGDIAEGYSVSREKKESFPLTVTSAQKNPTAFYLCASSIQGGWNTEAFFGQGTRLTVV.